This is a list of T cell receptor beta chains from one sample in a study of shared clonotypes between healthy human individuals. Repertoires were generated with immunoSEQ multiplex PCR, while TCRdb's copy carries only in-frame clones and drops some. The profile shows approximately 2.4 million clones, 90% to 96% of them singletons. Sequencing used naive CD4+ T cells sorted from blood. These receptors originate from a man between 18 and 29 years old in good health. CDR3s include the opening cysteine and the closing phenylalanine or tryptophan. The D gene is left open where the match is weak. Not all rows give a size; the values are once, few, many and, for expanded clones, a class.

clone_size,d_call,v_call,j_call,cdr3_aa,cdr3_nt
.,.,TRBV5-1,TRBJ2-3,CASSPKPRLGTDTQYF,TGCGCCAGCAGCCCGAAGCCGCGTCTGGGCACAGATACGCAGTATTTT
.,TRBD1,TRBV11-2,TRBJ2-5,CASSGTVQETQYF,TGTGCCAGCAGTGGGACAGTTCAAGAGACCCAGTACTTC
.,.,TRBV5-6,TRBJ2-1,CASSRGVGFYNEQFF,TGTGCCAGCAGCCGAGGAGTCGGATTCTACAATGAGCAGTTCTTC
.,.,TRBV30,TRBJ2-3,CAWSVRRGVTDTQYF,TGTGCCTGGAGTGTACGCAGGGGGGTTACAGATACGCAGTATTTT
.,.,TRBV5-1,TRBJ2-1,CASSLEWGATGEQFF,TGCGCCAGCAGCTTGGAATGGGGCGCAACTGGTGAGCAGTTCTTC
.,.,TRBV6-1,TRBJ2-5,CASSRRLVTETQYF,TGTGCCAGCAGTAGAAGACTAGTGACGGAGACCCAGTACTTC
.,.,TRBV30,TRBJ1-1,CAWSANRRTAEAFF,TGTGCCTGGAGTGCAAACCGGCGGACAGCTGAAGCTTTCTTT
.,TRBD1,TRBV11-2,TRBJ1-2,CASRSMKGGRNGYTF,TGTGCCAGCCGTAGCATGAAAGGGGGCAGGAATGGCTACACCTTC
.,TRBD2,TRBV5-1,TRBJ2-3,CASSAGLAGGSNTQYF,TGCGCCAGCAGCGCCGGACTAGCGGGAGGGTCAAATACGCAGTATTTT
.,.,TRBV7-9,TRBJ1-2,CASSLARDGFYGYTF,TGTGCCAGCAGCTTAGCGCGGGACGGATTCTATGGCTACACCTTC
.,.,TRBV11-2,TRBJ2-7,CASSQPVLGPYEQYF,TGTGCCAGCAGCCAACCGGTCCTGGGCCCCTACGAGCAGTACTTC
.,TRBD1,TRBV6-6,TRBJ1-1,CASSPGTGNTEAFF,TGTGCCAGCAGCCCCGGGACAGGGAACACTGAAGCTTTCTTT
.,.,TRBV30,TRBJ1-2,CAWSVDPRKDGYTF,TGTGCCTGGAGCGTGGACCCCCGTAAGGATGGCTACACCTTC
once,TRBD1,TRBV25-1,TRBJ1-1,CASSEWKGGRGTEAFF,TGTGCCAGCAGTGAATGGAAGGGGGGCAGGGGGACTGAAGCTTTCTTT
.,.,TRBV4-1,TRBJ1-1,CASSQEKGVNTEAFF,TGCGCCAGCAGCCAAGAGAAAGGGGTGAACACTGAAGCTTTCTTT
once,.,TRBV21-1,TRBJ1-5,CASSNPEGGFGNQPQHF,TGTGCCAGCAGCAATCCCGAGGGGGGGTTCGGCAATCAGCCCCAGCATTTT
.,.,TRBV18,TRBJ1-4,CASSPHRRAEKLFF,TGTGCCAGCTCACCTCACAGGAGGGCTGAAAAACTGTTTTTT
.,.,TRBV7-5,TRBJ1-6,CARSLIGGQGRLALHF,TGTGCCAGAAGCTTAATTGGGGGCCAGGGTAGGTTAGCCCTCCACTTT
.,TRBD2,TRBV2,TRBJ2-1,CASSRRTSGGSYNEQFF,TGTGCCAGCAGTCGACGGACTAGCGGGGGCTCCTACAATGAGCAGTTCTTC
.,TRBD1,TRBV6-1,TRBJ1-3,CASSEARTGDGNTIYF,TGTGCCAGCAGTGAAGCGAGGACAGGGGACGGAAACACCATATATTTT
.,TRBD1,TRBV5-4,TRBJ1-2,CASSLPGTGTLRGGYTF,TGTGCCAGCAGCCTACCCGGGACAGGGACGTTACGAGGTGGCTACACCTTC
.,TRBD1,TRBV2,TRBJ2-7,CAGYRDRGDEQYF,TGTGCCGGGTACCGGGACAGGGGGGACGAGCAGTACTTC
.,TRBD1,TRBV18,TRBJ1-2,CASSPTARDSHYGYTF,TGTGCCAGCTCACCGACAGCCAGGGACAGTCACTATGGCTACACCTTC
.,.,TRBV18,TRBJ2-2,CASSPGQTFTGELFF,TGTGCCAGCTCGCCTGGACAGACCTTCACCGGGGAGCTGTTTTTT
.,.,TRBV14,TRBJ2-1,CASSQDWRAEQFF,TGTGCCAGCAGCCAAGATTGGCGGGCTGAGCAGTTCTTC
.,.,TRBV27,TRBJ2-2,CASSIYRDKWGNTGELFF,TGTGCCAGCAGTATATACCGGGACAAATGGGGGAACACCGGGGAGCTGTTTTTT
.,.,TRBV10-3,TRBJ1-1,CAIAPGRTEAFF,TGTGCCATCGCTCCGGGTCGGACTGAAGCTTTCTTT
.,.,TRBV18,TRBJ2-7,CASSPASDSGEQYF,TGTGCCAGCTCACCGGCGTCCGACAGTGGCGAGCAGTACTTC
.,TRBD1,TRBV2,TRBJ1-2,CASRGQGPDGYTF,TGTGCCAGCAGGGGACAGGGTCCGGACGGCTACACCTTC
.,.,TRBV7-2,TRBJ2-3,CASSLDGGTQYF,TGTGCCAGCAGCTTAGATGGGGGTACGCAGTATTTT